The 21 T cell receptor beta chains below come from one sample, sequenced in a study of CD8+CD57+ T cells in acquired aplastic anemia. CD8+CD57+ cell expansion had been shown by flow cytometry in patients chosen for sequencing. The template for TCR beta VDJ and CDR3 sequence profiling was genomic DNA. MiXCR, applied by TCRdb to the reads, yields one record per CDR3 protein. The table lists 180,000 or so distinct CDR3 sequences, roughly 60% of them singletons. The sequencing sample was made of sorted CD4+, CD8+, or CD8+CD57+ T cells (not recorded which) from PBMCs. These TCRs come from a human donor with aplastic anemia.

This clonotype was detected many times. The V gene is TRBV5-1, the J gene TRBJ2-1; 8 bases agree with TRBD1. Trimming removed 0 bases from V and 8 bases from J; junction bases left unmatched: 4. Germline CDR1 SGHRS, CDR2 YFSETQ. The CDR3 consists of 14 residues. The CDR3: CASSLGQGLDEQFF. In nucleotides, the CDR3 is TGCGCCAGCAGCTTGGGACAGGGGCTGGATGAGCAGTTCTTC.

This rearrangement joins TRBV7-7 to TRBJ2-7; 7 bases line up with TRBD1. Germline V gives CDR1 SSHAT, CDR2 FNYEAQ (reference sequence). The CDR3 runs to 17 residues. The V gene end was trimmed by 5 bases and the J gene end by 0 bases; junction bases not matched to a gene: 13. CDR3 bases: TGTGCCAGCAGCGATTACGGGACAGAAATTAGCTCCTACGAGCAGTACTTC. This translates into CASSDYGTEISSYEQYF. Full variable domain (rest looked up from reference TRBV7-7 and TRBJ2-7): GAGVSQSPRYKVTKRGQDVTLRCDPISSHATLYWYQQALGQGPEFLTYFNYEAQPDKSGLPSDRFSAERPEGSISTLTIQRTEQRDSAMYRCASSDYGTEISSYEQYFGPGTRLTVT.

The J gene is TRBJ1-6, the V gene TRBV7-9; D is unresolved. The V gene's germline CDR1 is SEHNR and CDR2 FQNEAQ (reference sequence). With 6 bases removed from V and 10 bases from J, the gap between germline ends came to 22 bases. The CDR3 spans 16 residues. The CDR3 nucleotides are TGTGCCAGCAGTCCCGGACGAGTTGATGGAAAGTCACCCCTCCACTTT. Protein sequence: CASSPGRVDGKSPLHF.

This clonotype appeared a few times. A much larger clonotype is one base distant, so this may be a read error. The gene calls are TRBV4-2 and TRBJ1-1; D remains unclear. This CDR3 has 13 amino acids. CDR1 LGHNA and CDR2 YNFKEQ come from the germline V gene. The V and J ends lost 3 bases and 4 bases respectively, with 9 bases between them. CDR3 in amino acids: CASSQFLPTEAFF. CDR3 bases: TGTGCCAGCAGCCAGTTCTTGCCCACTGAAGCTTTCTTT.

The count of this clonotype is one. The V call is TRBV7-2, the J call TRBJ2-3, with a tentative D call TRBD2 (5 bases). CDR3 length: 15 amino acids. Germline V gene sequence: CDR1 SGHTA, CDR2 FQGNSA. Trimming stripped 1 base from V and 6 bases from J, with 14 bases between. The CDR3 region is CASSLVVLAADTQYF. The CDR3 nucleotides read TGTGCCAGCAGCTTAGTCGTTCTAGCTGCGGATACGCAGTATTTT.

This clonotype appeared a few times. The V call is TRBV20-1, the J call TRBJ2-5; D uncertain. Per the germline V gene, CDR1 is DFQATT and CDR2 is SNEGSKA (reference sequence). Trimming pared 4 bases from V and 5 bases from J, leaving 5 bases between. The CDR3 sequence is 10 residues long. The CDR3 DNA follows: TGCAGTGCTACTTACGAGACCCAGTACTTC. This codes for CSATYETQYF.

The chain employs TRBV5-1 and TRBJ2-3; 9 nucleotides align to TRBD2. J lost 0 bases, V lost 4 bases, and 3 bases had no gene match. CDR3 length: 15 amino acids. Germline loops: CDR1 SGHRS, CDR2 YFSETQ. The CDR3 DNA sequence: TGCGCCAGCAGCCAGCGGGGGGCGAGCACAGATACGCAGTATTTT. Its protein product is CASSQRGASTDTQYF.

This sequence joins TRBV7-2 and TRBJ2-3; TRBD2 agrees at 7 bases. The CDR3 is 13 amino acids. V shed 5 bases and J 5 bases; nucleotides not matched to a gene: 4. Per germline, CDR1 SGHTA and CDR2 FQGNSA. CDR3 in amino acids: CASSLGREDTQYF. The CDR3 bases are TGTGCCAGCAGCCTAGGGAGGGAAGATACGCAGTATTTT. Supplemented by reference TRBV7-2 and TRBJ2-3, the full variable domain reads GAGVSQSPSNKVTEKGKDVELRCDPISGHTALYWYRQSLGQGLEFLIYFQGNSAPDKSGLPSDRFSAERTGGSVSTLTIQRTQQEDSAVYLCASSLGREDTQYFGPGTRLTVL.

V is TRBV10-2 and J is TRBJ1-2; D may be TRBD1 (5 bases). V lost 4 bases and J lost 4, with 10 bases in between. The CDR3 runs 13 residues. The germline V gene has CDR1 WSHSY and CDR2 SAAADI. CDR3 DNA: TGCGCCAGCAGTGGGGGACCGAGCTATGGCTACACCTTC. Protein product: CASSGGPSYGYTF.

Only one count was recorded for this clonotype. The CDR3 coding sequence is TGTGCCAGCAGCTTAGGAGGACAACTGCAGACCCAGTACTTC. This gives the protein CASSLGGQLQTQYF. V gene TRBV7-6 combines with J gene TRBJ2-5; maybe TRBD1 (5 bases). Germline CDR1 SGHVS, CDR2 FNYEAQ. The ends were cut back, 1 base at V and 6 bases at J, with 12 bases in the middle. This CDR3 is built from 14 residues.

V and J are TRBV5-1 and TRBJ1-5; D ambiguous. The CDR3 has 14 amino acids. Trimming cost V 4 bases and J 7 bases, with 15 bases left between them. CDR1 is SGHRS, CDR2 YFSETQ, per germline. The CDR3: CASSPGGPEQPQHF. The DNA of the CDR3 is TGCGCCAGCAGCCCCGGAGGGCCCGAACAGCCCCAGCATTTT. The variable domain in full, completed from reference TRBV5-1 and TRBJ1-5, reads KAGVTQTPRYLIKTRGQQVTLSCSPISGHRSVSWYQQTPGQGLQFLFEYFSETQRNKGNFPGRFSGRQFSNSRSEMNVSTLELGDSALYLCASSPGGPEQPQHFGDGTRLSIL.

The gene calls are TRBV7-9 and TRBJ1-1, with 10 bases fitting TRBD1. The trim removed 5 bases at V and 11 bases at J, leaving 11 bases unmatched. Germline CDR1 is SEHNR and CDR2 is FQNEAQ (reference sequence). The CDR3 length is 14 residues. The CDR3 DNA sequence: TGTGCCAGCAGCCTCGGACAGGGGGGAAGGTGGGCTTTCTTT. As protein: CASSLGQGGRWAFF.

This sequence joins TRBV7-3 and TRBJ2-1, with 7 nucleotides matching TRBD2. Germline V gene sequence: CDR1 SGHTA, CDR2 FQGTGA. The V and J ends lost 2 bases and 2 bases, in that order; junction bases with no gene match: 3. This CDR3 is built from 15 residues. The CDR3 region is CASSLAGVAYNEQFF. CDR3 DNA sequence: TGTGCCAGCAGCTTAGCGGGAGTGGCCTACAATGAGCAGTTCTTC.

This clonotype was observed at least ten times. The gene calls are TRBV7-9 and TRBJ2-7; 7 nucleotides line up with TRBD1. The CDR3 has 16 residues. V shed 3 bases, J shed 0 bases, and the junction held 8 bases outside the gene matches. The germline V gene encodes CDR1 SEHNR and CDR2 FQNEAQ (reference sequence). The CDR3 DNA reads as TGTGCCAGCAGCTTCCCCGACAGGGCGAGCTCCTACGAGCAGTACTTC. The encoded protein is CASSFPDRASSYEQYF. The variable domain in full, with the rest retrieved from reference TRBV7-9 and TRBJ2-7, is DTGVSQNPRHKITKRGQNVTFRCDPISEHNRLYWYRQTLGQGPEFLTYFQNEAQLEKSRLLSDRFSAERPKGSFSTLEIQRTEQGDSAMYLCASSFPDRASSYEQYFGPGTRLTVT.

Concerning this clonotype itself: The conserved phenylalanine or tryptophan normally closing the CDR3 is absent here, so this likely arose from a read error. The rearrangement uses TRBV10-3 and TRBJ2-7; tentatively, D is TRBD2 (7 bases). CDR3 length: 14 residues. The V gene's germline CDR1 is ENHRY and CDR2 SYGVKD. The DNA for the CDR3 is TGTCCCACCTCCTATAACGGGGGGCCCTACGAGCAGTACCTC. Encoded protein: CPTSYNGGPYEQYL.

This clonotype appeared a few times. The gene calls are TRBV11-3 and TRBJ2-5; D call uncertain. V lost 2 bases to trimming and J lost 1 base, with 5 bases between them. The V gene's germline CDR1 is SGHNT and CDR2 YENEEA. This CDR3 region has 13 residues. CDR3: CASSLHSQETQYF. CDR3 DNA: TGTGCCAGCAGCTTACACAGCCAAGAGACCCAGTACTTC. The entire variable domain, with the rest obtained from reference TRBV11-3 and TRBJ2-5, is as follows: EAGVVQSPRYKIIEKKQPVAFWCNPISGHNTLYWYLQNLGQGPELLIRYENEEAVDDSQLPKDRFSAERLKGVDSTLKIQPAELGDSAVYLCASSLHSQETQYFGPGTRLLVL.

CDR3 sequence (DNA): TGTGCCATCAGTGAGTCCGGGCATAGCAATCAGCCCCAGCATTTT. Translation gives CAISESGHSNQPQHF. The genes are TRBV10-3 and TRBJ1-5; unclear D gene. There are 15 residues in the CDR3. Per the germline V gene, CDR1 is ENHRY and CDR2 is SYGVKD. With 0 bases removed from V and 0 bases from J, the gap between germline ends came to 6 bases.

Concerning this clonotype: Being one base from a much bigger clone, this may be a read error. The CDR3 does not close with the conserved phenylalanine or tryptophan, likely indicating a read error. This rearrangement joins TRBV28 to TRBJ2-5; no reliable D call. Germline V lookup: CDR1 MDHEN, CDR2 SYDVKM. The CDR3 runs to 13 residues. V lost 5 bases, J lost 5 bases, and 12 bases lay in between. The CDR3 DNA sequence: TGTGCCAGCAGTATTACATTTGGGGAGACCCAGTACTCC. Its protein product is CASSITFGETQYS.

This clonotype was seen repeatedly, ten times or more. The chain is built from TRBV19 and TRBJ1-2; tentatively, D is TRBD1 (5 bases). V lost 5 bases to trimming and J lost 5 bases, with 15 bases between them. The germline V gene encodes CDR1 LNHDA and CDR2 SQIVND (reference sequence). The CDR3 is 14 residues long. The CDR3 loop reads CASSGGHLGYGYTF. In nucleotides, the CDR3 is TGTGCCAGTAGTGGTGGACACCTTGGGTATGGCTACACCTTC.

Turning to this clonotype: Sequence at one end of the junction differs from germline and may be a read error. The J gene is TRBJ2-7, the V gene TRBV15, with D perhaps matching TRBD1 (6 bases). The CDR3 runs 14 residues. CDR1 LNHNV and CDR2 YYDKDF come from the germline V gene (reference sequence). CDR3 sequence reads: CATSRDSRGYEQCF. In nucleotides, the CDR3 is TGTGCCACCAGCAGAGATTCCAGGGGCTACGAGCAGTGCTTC.

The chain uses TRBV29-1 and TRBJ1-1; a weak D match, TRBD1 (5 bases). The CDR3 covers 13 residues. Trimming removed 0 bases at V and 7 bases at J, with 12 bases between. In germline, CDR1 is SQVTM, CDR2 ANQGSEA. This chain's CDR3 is CSVEDRGIGEAFF. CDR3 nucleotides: TGCAGCGTTGAAGATCGGGGCATTGGTGAAGCTTTCTTT.